This T cell receptor beta chain was observed in a study of post-analysis software for immune sequencing data. Turning to the study itself: Patients with relapsing-remitting, secondary progressive and progressive-relapsing multiple sclerosis courses were all represented.

This clonotype was picked up many times. Prepared TCR beta cDNA libraries contained unique molecular identifiers. Input amounts of roughly 0.85 to 10 million T cells were used. These gave approximately 500,000 cDNA molecules, so each molecule approximated one T cell. TCRdb called the PCR reads again in MiXCR, with one record for every CDR3 protein. The sample has over 250,000 distinct CDR3 sequences, 35% to 40% seen once. The sequenced sample consisted of blood. The receptor's source is a girl between 5 and 17 years old with multiple sclerosis.

CDR3 sequence reads: CAISGIREATREETQYF. The CDR3 DNA follows: TGTGCCATCAGTGGAATCCGGGAGGCAACGCGGGAGGAGACCCAGTACTTC. The rearrangement joins TRBV10-3 to TRBJ2-5, with TRBD2 identical over 7 bases. CDR3 length equals 17 residues. The V and J ends lost 4 bases and 5 bases, in that order; junction bases with no gene match: 16. Germline V gives CDR1 ENHRY, CDR2 SYGVKD.